The rows below give T cell receptor beta chains drawn from one sample of a study of blood T cell repertoires in COVID-19. This table comes from immunoSEQ multiplex PCR, and its TCRdb copy is limited to in-frame clones, with some not included. Among 110,000 to 150,000 clones listed, roughly 78% were seen once. The sample comprised PBMCs or T cells enriched from blood (not recorded which). The receptors derive from a woman in her forties or fifties who had recovered from COVID-19. CDR3s include the opening cysteine and the closing phenylalanine or tryptophan. The D gene is left open where the match is weak. Size tells how often a clone was seen (once, few, many) or the class of an expanded clone, and some rows leave it out.

v_call: TRBV27; j_call: TRBJ1-2; d_call: -; clone_size: -; cdr3_nt: TGTGCCAGCAGTTTATCGTACAGAGCCTTCGGCTACACCTTC; cdr3_aa: CASSLSYRAFGYTF
v_call: TRBV29-1; j_call: TRBJ1-2; d_call: TRBD1; clone_size: -; cdr3_nt: TGCAGCGTTGAAACCACAGGGGCCGAGGGCTATGGCTACACCTTC; cdr3_aa: CSVETTGAEGYGYTF
v_call: TRBV6-5; j_call: TRBJ1-5; d_call: TRBD1; clone_size: medium-sized; cdr3_nt: TGTGCCAGCAGTTTATCCGGGACAGGCCATCAGCCCCAGCATTTT; cdr3_aa: CASSLSGTGHQPQHF
v_call: TRBV2; j_call: TRBJ1-5; d_call: -; clone_size: few; cdr3_nt: TGTGCCAGCAGTCGCAGTCGGGGCAATCAGCCCCAGCATTTT; cdr3_aa: CASSRSRGNQPQHF
v_call: TRBV2; j_call: TRBJ1-3; d_call: TRBD1; clone_size: few; cdr3_nt: TGTGCCACAAGAGGGGGGACAGGGCCAGGAAACACCATATATTTT; cdr3_aa: CATRGGTGPGNTIYF
v_call: TRBV6-5; j_call: TRBJ1-2; d_call: TRBD1; clone_size: once; cdr3_nt: TGTGCCAGCAGTACCTCAGGGGGCTCTTATGGCTACACCTTC; cdr3_aa: CASSTSGGSYGYTF
v_call: TRBV28; j_call: TRBJ2-3; d_call: -; clone_size: -; cdr3_nt: TGTGCCAGCAGTTCCCCTCAGGAGGGGCTATTGTATACGCAGTATTTT; cdr3_aa: CASSSPQEGLLYTQYF
v_call: TRBV3-1/TRBV3-2; j_call: TRBJ2-3; d_call: -; clone_size: -; cdr3_nt: TGTGCCAGCAGCCACCTCACAGATACGCAGTATTTT; cdr3_aa: CASSHLTDTQYF
v_call: TRBV7-8; j_call: TRBJ1-2; d_call: TRBD1; clone_size: -; cdr3_nt: TGTGCCAGCAGCCGAGGACAAACAGGGGGTTTTAACTATGGCTACACCTTC; cdr3_aa: CASSRGQTGGFNYGYTF
v_call: TRBV2; j_call: TRBJ2-3; d_call: TRBD1; clone_size: -; cdr3_nt: TGTGCCAGCAACTATATGGGACTCCGGGACAGGTCCACAGATACGCAGTATTTT; cdr3_aa: CASNYMGLRDRSTDTQYF
v_call: TRBV5-4; j_call: TRBJ2-1; d_call: -; clone_size: few; cdr3_nt: TGTGCCAGCAGCTTGACAGGGATGATAGATGAGCAGTTCTTC; cdr3_aa: CASSLTGMIDEQFF
v_call: TRBV19; j_call: TRBJ1-4; d_call: TRBD1; clone_size: -; cdr3_nt: TGTGCCAGTAGTATGGGACAGGGGAGAGGTGAAAAACTGTTTTTT; cdr3_aa: CASSMGQGRGEKLFF
v_call: TRBV2; j_call: TRBJ1-2; d_call: -; clone_size: -; cdr3_nt: TGTGCCAGCAGGGCCCCCGCAGGTTACTATGGCTACACCTTC; cdr3_aa: CASRAPAGYYGYTF
v_call: TRBV6-5; j_call: TRBJ1-3; d_call: -; clone_size: -; cdr3_nt: TGTGCCAGCTCCCGGGCCGGGAACGCGGGAAACACCATATATTTT; cdr3_aa: CASSRAGNAGNTIYF
v_call: TRBV29-1; j_call: TRBJ2-2; d_call: TRBD2; clone_size: -; cdr3_nt: TGCAGCGTTGTCGTAAACTCCCCGGGACTAGCTATGAACACCGGGGAGCTGTTTTTT; cdr3_aa: CSVVVNSPGLAMNTGELFF
v_call: TRBV11-2; j_call: TRBJ1-1; d_call: -; clone_size: few; cdr3_nt: TGTGCCAGCAGCTCCTACCTACAGGGCTTCTATGAAGCTTTCTTT; cdr3_aa: CASSSYLQGFYEAFF
v_call: TRBV24-1; j_call: TRBJ1-5; d_call: -; clone_size: few; cdr3_nt: TGTGCCACCAGTGACTCAGGGTCGAGCAATCAGCCCCAGCATTTT; cdr3_aa: CATSDSGSSNQPQHF
v_call: TRBV5-1; j_call: TRBJ1-2; d_call: TRBD1; clone_size: -; cdr3_nt: TGCGCCAGCAGCTTGGCCGGCAGGGGGCTTTATGGCTACACCTTC; cdr3_aa: CASSLAGRGLYGYTF
v_call: TRBV27; j_call: TRBJ1-2; d_call: TRBD1; clone_size: -; cdr3_nt: TGTGCCAGCAGTTTTCGGACAGGGTCTACTAACTATGGCTACACCTTC; cdr3_aa: CASSFRTGSTNYGYTF
v_call: TRBV15; j_call: TRBJ2-1; d_call: TRBD1; clone_size: -; cdr3_nt: TGTGCCACCAGCAGAGATGGGACAGGGGGGTACCAGTTCTTC; cdr3_aa: CATSRDGTGGYQFF
v_call: TRBV2; j_call: TRBJ2-1; d_call: -; clone_size: -; cdr3_nt: TGTGCCAGCCTCAGGGAAGCAATTGAGCAGTTCTTC; cdr3_aa: CASLREAIEQFF
v_call: TRBV4-1; j_call: TRBJ1-2; d_call: TRBD1; clone_size: -; cdr3_nt: TGCGCCAGCAGCCAAGCTCCGGGGACAGTCTCCAGCACGAACTATGGCTACACCTTC; cdr3_aa: CASSQAPGTVSSTNYGYTF
v_call: TRBV4-1; j_call: TRBJ1-5; d_call: -; clone_size: once; cdr3_nt: TGCGCCAGCAGCCTCGAGAGGACGGGTTCAGGGCAGCCCCAGCATTTT; cdr3_aa: CASSLERTGSGQPQHF
v_call: TRBV5-1; j_call: TRBJ2-7; d_call: -; clone_size: -; cdr3_nt: TGCGCCAGCAGCTTGACCGGACAGTACCTCTACGAGCAGTACTTC; cdr3_aa: CASSLTGQYLYEQYF
v_call: TRBV6-5; j_call: TRBJ1-1; d_call: -; clone_size: -; cdr3_nt: TGTGCCAGCAGTTACTCGAGATTCGCGAGGGACACTGAAGCTTTCTTT; cdr3_aa: CASSYSRFARDTEAFF